A selection of T cell receptor beta chains follows, all from one sample in a study of CD8 T cells in Susac syndrome. TCRdb processed the immunoSEQ multiplex PCR reads anew with MiXCR; each CDR3 protein has one entry. The sample contains hundreds of thousands of distinct CDR3 sequences, just under 95% of which appear only once. The sample taken for sequencing was CD4+ T cells from PBMCs. The receptors stem from a human donor with multiple sclerosis. CDR3s include the opening cysteine and the closing phenylalanine or tryptophan.

v_call: TRBV7-2; j_call: TRBJ2-6; cdr3_length: 17; cdr3_aa: CASSFVRLASGANVLTF
v_call: TRBV5-6; j_call: TRBJ1-1; cdr3_length: 14; cdr3_aa: CASSLASQNTEAFF
v_call: TRBV2; j_call: TRBJ2-5; cdr3_length: 13; cdr3_aa: CASRGVFAETQYF
v_call: TRBV7-9; j_call: TRBJ2-1; cdr3_length: 12; cdr3_aa: CASSGDGKKQFF
v_call: TRBV25-1; j_call: TRBJ1-1; cdr3_length: 17; cdr3_aa: CASSDQGPRRYATEAFF
v_call: TRBV9; j_call: TRBJ2-5; cdr3_length: 15; cdr3_aa: CASSDVQGVGETQYF
v_call: TRBV4-1; j_call: TRBJ1-5; cdr3_length: 16; cdr3_aa: CASSQDQGGGNQPQHF
v_call: TRBV12-3/TRBV12-4; j_call: TRBJ2-2; cdr3_length: 13; cdr3_aa: CASSLMSPGELFF
v_call: TRBV11-3; j_call: TRBJ1-2; cdr3_length: 14; cdr3_aa: CASSLVGTGSGYTF
v_call: TRBV20-1; j_call: TRBJ2-2; cdr3_length: 16; cdr3_aa: CSARDPGGEETGELFF
v_call: TRBV5-6; j_call: TRBJ1-3; cdr3_length: 17; cdr3_aa: CASSLGPGQNSGNTIYF
v_call: TRBV27; j_call: TRBJ1-6; cdr3_length: 14; cdr3_aa: CASSFFREDSPLHF
v_call: TRBV5-1; j_call: TRBJ2-3; cdr3_length: 14; cdr3_aa: CASALSGATDTQYF
v_call: TRBV5-1; j_call: TRBJ2-1; cdr3_length: 16; cdr3_aa: CASSRDRFSSYNEQFF
v_call: TRBV4-1; j_call: TRBJ1-1; cdr3_length: 18; cdr3_aa: CASSQAWGWGAENTEAFF
v_call: TRBV3-1; j_call: TRBJ2-2; cdr3_length: 15; cdr3_aa: CASSQVTGVTGELFF
v_call: TRBV7-3; j_call: TRBJ2-5; cdr3_length: 13; cdr3_aa: CASSRGGLETQYF
v_call: TRBV5-4; j_call: TRBJ2-7; cdr3_length: 14; cdr3_aa: CASSLDEGFYEQYF
v_call: TRBV9; j_call: TRBJ2-1; cdr3_length: 15; cdr3_aa: CASSPQGDSYNEQFF
v_call: TRBV6-1; j_call: TRBJ2-4; cdr3_length: 16; cdr3_aa: CASSEGSGVAKNIQYF
v_call: TRBV29-1; j_call: TRBJ2-3; cdr3_length: 16; cdr3_aa: CSATRDRERSTDTQYF
v_call: TRBV6-2/TRBV6-3; j_call: TRBJ2-7; cdr3_length: 14; cdr3_aa: CASSRERGAYEQYF